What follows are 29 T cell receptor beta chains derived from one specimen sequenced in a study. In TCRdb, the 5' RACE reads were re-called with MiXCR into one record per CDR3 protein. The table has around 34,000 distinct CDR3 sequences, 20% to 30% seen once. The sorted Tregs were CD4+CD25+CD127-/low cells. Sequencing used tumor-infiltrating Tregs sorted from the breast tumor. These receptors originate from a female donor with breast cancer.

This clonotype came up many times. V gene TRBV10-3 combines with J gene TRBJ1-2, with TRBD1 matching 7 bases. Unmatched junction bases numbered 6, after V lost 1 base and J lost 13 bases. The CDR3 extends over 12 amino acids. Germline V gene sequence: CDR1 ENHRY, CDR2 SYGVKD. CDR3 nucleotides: TGTGCCATCAGTGAGTTTCAGGGGGTTGGCACCTTC. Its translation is CAISEFQGVGTF.

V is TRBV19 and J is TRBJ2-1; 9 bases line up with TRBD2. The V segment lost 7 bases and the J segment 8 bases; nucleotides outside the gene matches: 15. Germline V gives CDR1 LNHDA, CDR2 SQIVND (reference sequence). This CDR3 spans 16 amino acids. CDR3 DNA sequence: TGTGCCAGTAATCCCGGATGGGCTAGCGGGATGGATGAGCAGTTCTTC. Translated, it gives CASNPGWASGMDEQFF.

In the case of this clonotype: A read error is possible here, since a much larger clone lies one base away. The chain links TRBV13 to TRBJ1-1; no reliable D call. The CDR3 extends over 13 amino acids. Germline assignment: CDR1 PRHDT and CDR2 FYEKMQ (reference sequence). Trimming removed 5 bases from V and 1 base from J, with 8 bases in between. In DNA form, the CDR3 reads TGTGCCAGCAGCCCGACACGGAACACTGAAGCTTTCTTT. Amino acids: CASSPTRNTEAFF.

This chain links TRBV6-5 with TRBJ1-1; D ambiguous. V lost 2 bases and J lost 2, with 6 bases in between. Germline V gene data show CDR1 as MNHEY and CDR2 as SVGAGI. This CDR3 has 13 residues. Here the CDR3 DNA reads TGTGCCAGCAGTTACACCGGAAACACTGAAGCTTTCTTT. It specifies CASSYTGNTEAFF.

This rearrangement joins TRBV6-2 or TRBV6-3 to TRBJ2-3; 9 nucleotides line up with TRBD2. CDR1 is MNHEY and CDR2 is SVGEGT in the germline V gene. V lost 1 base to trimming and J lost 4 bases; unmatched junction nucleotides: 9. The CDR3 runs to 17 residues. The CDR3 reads CASSYFPRGRVADTQYF. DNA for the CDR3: TGTGCCAGCAGTTACTTCCCGCGCGGGAGGGTGGCAGATACGCAGTATTTT.

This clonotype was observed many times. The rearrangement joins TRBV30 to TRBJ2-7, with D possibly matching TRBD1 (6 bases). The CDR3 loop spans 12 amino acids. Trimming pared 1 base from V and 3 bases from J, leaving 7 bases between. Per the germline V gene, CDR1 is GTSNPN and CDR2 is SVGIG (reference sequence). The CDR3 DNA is TGTGCCTGGAGTGAACAGGGCTACGAGCAGTACTTC. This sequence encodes CAWSEQGYEQYF.

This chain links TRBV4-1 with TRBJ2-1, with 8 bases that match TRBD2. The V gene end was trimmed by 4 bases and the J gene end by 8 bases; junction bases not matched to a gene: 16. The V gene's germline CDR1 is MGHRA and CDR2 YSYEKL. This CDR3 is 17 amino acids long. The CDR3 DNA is TGCGCCAGCAGCCTCATGGGTGGCCGAGCGGGAGCGGATGAGCAGTTCTTC. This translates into CASSLMGGRAGADEQFF.

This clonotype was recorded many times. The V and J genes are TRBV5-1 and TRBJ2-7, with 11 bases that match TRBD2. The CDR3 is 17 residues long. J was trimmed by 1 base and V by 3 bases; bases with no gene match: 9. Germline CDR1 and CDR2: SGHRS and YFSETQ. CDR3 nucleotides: TGCGCCAGCAGCTCCACCTCGACTAGCGGGATTTCCTACGAGCAGTACTTC. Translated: CASSSTSTSGISYEQYF. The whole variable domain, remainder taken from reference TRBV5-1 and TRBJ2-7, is KAGVTQTPRYLIKTRGQQVTLSCSPISGHRSVSWYQQTPGQGLQFLFEYFSETQRNKGNFPGRFSGRQFSNSRSEMNVSTLELGDSALYLCASSSTSTSGISYEQYFGPGTRLTVT.

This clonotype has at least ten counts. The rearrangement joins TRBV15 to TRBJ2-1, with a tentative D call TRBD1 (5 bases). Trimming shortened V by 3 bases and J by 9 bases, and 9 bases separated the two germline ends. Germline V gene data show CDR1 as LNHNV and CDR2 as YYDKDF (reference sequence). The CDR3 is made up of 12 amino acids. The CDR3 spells CATSRDRGEQFF. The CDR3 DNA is TGTGCCACCAGCAGGGATAGGGGTGAGCAGTTCTTC.

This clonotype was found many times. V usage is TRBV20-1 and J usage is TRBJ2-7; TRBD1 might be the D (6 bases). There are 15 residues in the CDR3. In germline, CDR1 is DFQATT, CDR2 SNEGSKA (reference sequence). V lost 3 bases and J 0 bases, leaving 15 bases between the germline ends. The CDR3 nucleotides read TGCAGTGCTAGTCCGCTTCAGGGGATCTCCTACGAGCAGTACTTC. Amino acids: CSASPLQGISYEQYF.

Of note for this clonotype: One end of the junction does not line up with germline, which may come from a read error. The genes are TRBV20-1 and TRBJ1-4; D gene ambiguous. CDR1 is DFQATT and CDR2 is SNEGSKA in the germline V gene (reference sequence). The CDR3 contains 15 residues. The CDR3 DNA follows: TGCAGTGCTAGAGGTTCGAGGGAAGGTACTGAAAAACCGTTTTTT. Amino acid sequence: CSARGSREGTEKPFF.

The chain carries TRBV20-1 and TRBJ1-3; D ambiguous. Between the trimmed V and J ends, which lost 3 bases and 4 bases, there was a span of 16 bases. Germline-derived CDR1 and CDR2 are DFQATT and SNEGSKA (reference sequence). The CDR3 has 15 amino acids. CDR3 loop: CSARGKTTTGNTIYF. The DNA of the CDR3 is TGCAGTGCTAGGGGGAAGACCACGACCGGAAACACCATATATTTT.

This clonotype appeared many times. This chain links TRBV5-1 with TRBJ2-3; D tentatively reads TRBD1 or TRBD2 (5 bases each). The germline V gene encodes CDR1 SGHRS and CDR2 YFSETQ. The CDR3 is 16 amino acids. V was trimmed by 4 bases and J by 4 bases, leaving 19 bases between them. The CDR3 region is CASSPADTLGADTQYF. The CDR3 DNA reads TGCGCCAGCAGCCCTGCGGACACCCTGGGGGCAGATACGCAGTATTTT.

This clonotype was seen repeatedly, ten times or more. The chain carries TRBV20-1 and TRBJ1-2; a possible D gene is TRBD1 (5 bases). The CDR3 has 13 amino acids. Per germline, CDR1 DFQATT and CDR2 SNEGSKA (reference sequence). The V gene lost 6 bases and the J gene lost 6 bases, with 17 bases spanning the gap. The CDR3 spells CSALPGQENGYTF. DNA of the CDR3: TGCAGTGCCCTCCCAGGGCAGGAAAATGGCTACACCTTC.

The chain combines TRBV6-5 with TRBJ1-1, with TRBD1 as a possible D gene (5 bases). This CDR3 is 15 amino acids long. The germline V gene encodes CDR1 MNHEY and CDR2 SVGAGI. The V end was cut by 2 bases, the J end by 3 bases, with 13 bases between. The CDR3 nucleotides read TGTGCCAGCAGTTACGGGGGGGTTAGCTACACTGAAGCTTTCTTT. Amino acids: CASSYGGVSYTEAFF.

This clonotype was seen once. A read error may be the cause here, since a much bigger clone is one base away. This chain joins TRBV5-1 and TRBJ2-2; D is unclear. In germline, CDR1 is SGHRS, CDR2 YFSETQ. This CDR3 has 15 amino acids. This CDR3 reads CARSFGGPGTGELFF. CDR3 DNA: TGCGCCCGCAGCTTCGGCGGTCCGGGCACCGGGGAGCTGTTTTTT.

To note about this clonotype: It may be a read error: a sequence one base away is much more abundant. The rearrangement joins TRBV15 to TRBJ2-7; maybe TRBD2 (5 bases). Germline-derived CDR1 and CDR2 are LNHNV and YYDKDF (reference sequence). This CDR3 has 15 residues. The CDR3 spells CATRRETTSSYEQYF. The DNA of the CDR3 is TGTGCCACCAGAAGAGAGACTACCTCCTCCTACGAGCAGTACTTC.

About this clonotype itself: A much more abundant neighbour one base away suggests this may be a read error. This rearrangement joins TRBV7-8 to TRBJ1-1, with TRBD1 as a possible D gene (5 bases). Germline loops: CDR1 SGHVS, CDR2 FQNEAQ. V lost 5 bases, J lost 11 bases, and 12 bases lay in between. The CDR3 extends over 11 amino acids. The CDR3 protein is CASSTGATAFF. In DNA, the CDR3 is TGTGCCAGCAGCACCGGGGCAACGGCTTTCTTT.

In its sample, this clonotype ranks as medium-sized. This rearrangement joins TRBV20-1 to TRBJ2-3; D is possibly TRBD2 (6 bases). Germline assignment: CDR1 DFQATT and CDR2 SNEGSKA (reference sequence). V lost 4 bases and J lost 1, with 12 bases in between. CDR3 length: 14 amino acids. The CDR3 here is CSAKAGLGTDTQYF. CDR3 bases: TGCAGTGCTAAGGCGGGACTTGGCACAGATACGCAGTATTTT.

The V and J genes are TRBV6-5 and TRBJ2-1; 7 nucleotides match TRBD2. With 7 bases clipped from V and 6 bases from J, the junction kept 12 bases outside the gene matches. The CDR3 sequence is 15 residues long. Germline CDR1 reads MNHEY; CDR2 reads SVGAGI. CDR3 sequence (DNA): TGTGCCAGCAAACTAGTGGGAGGGCCCAGCAATGAGCAGTTCTTC. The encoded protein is CASKLVGGPSNEQFF.

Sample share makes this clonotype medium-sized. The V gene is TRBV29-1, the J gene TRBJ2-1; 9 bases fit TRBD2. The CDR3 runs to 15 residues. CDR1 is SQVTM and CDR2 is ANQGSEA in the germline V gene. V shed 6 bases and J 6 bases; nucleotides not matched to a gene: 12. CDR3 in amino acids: CSVGHTSGHGNEQFF. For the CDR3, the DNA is TGCAGCGTAGGCCATACTAGCGGGCATGGCAATGAGCAGTTCTTC.

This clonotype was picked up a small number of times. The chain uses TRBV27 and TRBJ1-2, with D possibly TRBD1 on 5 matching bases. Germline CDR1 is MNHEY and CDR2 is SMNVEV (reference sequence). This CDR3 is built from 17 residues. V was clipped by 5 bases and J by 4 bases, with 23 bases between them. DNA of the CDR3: TGTGCCAGCAGTCCGGGCGGGGACTGGCTTCGGGGCTATGGCTACACCTTC. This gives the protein CASSPGGDWLRGYGYTF.

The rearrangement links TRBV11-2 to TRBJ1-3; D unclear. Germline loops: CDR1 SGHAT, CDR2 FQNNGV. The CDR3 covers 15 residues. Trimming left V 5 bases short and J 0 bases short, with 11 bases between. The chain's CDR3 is CASSPVWSSGNTIYF. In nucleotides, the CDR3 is TGTGCCAGCAGCCCTGTGTGGAGCTCTGGAAACACCATATATTTT.

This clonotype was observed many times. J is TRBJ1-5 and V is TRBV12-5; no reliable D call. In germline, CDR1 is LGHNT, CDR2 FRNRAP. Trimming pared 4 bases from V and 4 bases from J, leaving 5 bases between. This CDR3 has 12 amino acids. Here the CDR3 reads CASGSGNQPQHF. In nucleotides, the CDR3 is TGTGCTAGTGGTTCGGGGAATCAGCCCCAGCATTTT.

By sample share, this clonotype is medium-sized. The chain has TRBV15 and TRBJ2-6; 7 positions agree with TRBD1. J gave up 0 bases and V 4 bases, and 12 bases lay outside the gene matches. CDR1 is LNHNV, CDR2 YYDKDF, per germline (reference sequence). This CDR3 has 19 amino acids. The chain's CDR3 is CATSILTQGSSSGANVLTF. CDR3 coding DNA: TGTGCCACCAGCATACTAACACAGGGGTCCAGCTCTGGGGCCAACGTCCTGACTTTC. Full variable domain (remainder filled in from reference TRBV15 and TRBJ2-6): DAMVIQNPRYQVTQFGKPVTLSCSQTLNHNVMYWYQQKSSQAPKLLFHYYDKDFNNEADTPDNFQSRRPNTSFCFLDIRSPGLGDTAMYLCATSILTQGSSSGANVLTFGAGSRLTVL.

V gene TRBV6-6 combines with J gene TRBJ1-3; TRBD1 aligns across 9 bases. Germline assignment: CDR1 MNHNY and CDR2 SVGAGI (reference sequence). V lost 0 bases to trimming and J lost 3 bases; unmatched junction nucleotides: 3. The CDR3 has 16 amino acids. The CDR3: CASSYSTGGGGNTIYF. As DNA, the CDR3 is TGTGCCAGCAGTTACTCGACAGGGGGAGGTGGAAACACCATATATTTT.

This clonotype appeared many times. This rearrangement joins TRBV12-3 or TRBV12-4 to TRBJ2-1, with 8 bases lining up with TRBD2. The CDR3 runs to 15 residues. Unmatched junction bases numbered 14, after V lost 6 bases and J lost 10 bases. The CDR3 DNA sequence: TGTGCCAGCAGCCCCATACTAGCGCCGGGGGGGGAGCAGTTCTTC. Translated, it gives CASSPILAPGGEQFF.

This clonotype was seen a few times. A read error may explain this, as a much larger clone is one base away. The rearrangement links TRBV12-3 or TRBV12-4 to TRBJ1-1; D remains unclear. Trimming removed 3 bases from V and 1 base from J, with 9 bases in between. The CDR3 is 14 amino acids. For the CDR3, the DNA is TGTGCCAGCAGTTTCTCCAATGGGAACACTGAAGCTTTCTTT. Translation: CASSFSNGNTEAFF.

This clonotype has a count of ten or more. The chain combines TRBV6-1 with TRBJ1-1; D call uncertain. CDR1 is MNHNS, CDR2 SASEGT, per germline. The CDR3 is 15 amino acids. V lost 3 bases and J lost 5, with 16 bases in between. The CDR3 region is CASSDSGSARTEAFF. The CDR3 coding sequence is TGTGCCAGCAGTGACAGCGGCAGTGCGAGAACTGAAGCTTTCTTT.